One sample yielded the 21 T cell receptor beta chains listed below, sequenced in a study of early T cells in non-severe SARS-CoV-2 infection. TCRdb itself ran the 5' RACE reads through MiXCR, one entry per CDR3 protein. Of approximately 70,000 distinct CDR3 sequences listed, 10% are singletons. The starting material was whole blood, obtained at baseline. These receptors all come from an adult who was a healthcare worker with PCR-confirmed SARS-CoV-2 infection or an uninfected control (not recorded which).

This clonotype was observed a handful of times. This rearrangement joins TRBV9 to TRBJ1-1; D is possibly TRBD1 (5 bases). This CDR3 has 13 residues. Trimming took off 2 bases at V and 5 bases at J, with 10 bases between the two ends. Germline V CDR1 and CDR2: SGDLS, YYNGEE. The CDR3 DNA reads as TGTGCCAGCAGCGTGGGATGGGGGACTGAAGCTTTCTTT. Amino acids: CASSVGWGTEAFF.

This clonotype was seen repeatedly, ten times or more. The V call is TRBV6-4, the J call TRBJ1-6; 10 bases agree with TRBD1. Germline CDR1 reads MRHNA; CDR2 reads SNTAGT. The J segment lost 7 bases and the V segment lost 6 bases, leaving 3 bases of the junction unmatched. The CDR3 loop spans 14 amino acids. The CDR3 DNA follows: TGTGCCAGCAGAGGGACAGGGGTAAATTCACCCCTCCACTTT. Translating it yields CASRGTGVNSPLHF.

The chain carries TRBV27 and TRBJ2-2, with D uncertain. With 8 bases removed from V and 3 bases from J, the gap between germline ends came to 10 bases. This CDR3 comprises 13 residues. CDR1 and CDR2 (germline): MNHEY, SMNVEV (reference sequence). The CDR3 bases are TGTGCCAGCCGATTCCGGTACACCGGGGAGCTGTTTTTT. Translating it yields CASRFRYTGELFF.

This clonotype has at least ten counts. The V and J genes are TRBV5-1 and TRBJ2-3; D assignment may be TRBD1 or TRBD2 (6 bases each). The CDR3 is 15 amino acids. V lost 0 bases and J 4 bases, leaving 12 bases between the germline ends. Germline lookup yields CDR1 SGHRS and CDR2 YFSETQ. The DNA for the CDR3 is TGCGCCAGCAGCTTGGGGCCGGGGGCCCCAGATACGCAGTATTTT. This gives the protein CASSLGPGAPDTQYF.

This clonotype has at least ten counts. The chain links TRBV25-1 to TRBJ2-1; a possible D gene is TRBD2 (5 bases). Germline V gene data show CDR1 as MGHDK and CDR2 as SYGVNS. The length of the CDR3 is 13 residues. Trimming removed 6 bases from V and 8 bases from J, with 14 bases in between. CDR3 region: CASSPSSLDEQFF. CDR3 DNA: TGTGCCAGCAGCCCCTCTAGCTTGGATGAGCAGTTCTTC.

This clonotype was detected a few times. This chain connects TRBV18 to TRBJ2-6; perhaps TRBD1 as D (5 bases). CDR1 and CDR2 (germline): KGHSH, LQKENI. The V gene lost 3 bases and the J gene lost 4 bases, with 10 bases spanning the gap. The CDR3 runs 15 residues. The DNA of the CDR3 is TGTGCCAGCTCACCGACCCAGGGCGGGGCCAACGTCCTGACTTTC. It specifies CASSPTQGGANVLTF.

This chain connects TRBV18 to TRBJ1-2; D is unclear. The CDR3 is 14 amino acids. Germline lookup yields CDR1 KGHSH and CDR2 LQKENI. The V end was cut by 0 bases, the J end by 6 bases, with 11 bases between. The CDR3: CASSPPGLTHGYTF. The DNA of the CDR3 is TGTGCCAGCTCACCACCAGGGCTGACCCATGGCTACACCTTC. Together with reference TRBV18 and TRBJ1-2, the CDR3 gives the full variable domain: NAGVMQNPRHLVRRRGQEARLRCSPMKGHSHVYWYRQLPEEGLKFMVYLQKENIIDESGMPKERFSAEFPKEGPSILRIQQVVRGDSAAYFCASSPPGLTHGYTFGSGTRLTVV.

This clonotype occurred many times. The V and J genes are TRBV30 and TRBJ2-3; D gene ambiguous. Trimming left V 5 bases short and J 2 bases short, with 14 bases between. Germline CDR1 and CDR2: GTSNPN and SVGIG (reference sequence). The CDR3 contains 14 residues. The CDR3, as DNA: TGTGCCTGGTCCACCGGGCCTTCCACAGATACGCAGTATTTT. This codes for CAWSTGPSTDTQYF.

The chain links TRBV6-1 to TRBJ2-4; 9 bases align to TRBD2. CDR1 and CDR2 (germline): MNHNS, SASEGT. V shed 9 bases, J shed 7 bases, and the junction held 13 bases outside the gene matches. The CDR3 extends over 15 amino acids. CDR3 coding DNA: TGTGCCAGTTCCCTTTCCCGCGCGGGAGGGAACATTCAGTACTTC. Amino acids: CASSLSRAGGNIQYF.

This clonotype appeared many times. The chain links TRBV10-3 to TRBJ1-1, with D perhaps matching TRBD1 (6 bases). There are 13 residues in the CDR3. The germline gives CDR1 ENHRY, CDR2 SYGVKD. V was pared by 10 bases and J by 1 base, with 13 bases between. CDR3 residues: CATLDRPNTEAFF. CDR3 coding DNA: TGTGCCACTTTGGACAGACCGAACACTGAAGCTTTCTTT.

This clonotype has a count of ten or more. J is TRBJ2-2 and V is TRBV11-2, with a tentative D call TRBD2 (5 bases). Germline values: CDR1 SGHAT, CDR2 FQNNGV. CDR3 length equals 16 residues. Trimming pared 3 bases from V and 2 bases from J, leaving 13 bases between. The CDR3 region has the DNA TGTGCCAGCAGCTTCATGGCGGGCCTCAACACCGGGGAGCTGTTTTTT. Amino acid sequence: CASSFMAGLNTGELFF.

A few counts support this clonotype. J is TRBJ1-1 and V is TRBV4-1; no reliable D call. Germline lookup yields CDR1 MGHRA and CDR2 YSYEKL. V was cut by 4 bases and J by 3 bases, with 15 bases left in between. The CDR3 spans 15 residues. The CDR3 DNA follows: TGCGCCAGCAGCCCAGGAAGGGAAGCGGACACTGAAGCTTTCTTT. This translates into CASSPGREADTEAFF.

This clonotype was found a few times. The chain joins TRBV18 to TRBJ1-2; 8 nucleotides align to TRBD1. J lost 8 bases, V lost 8 bases, and 7 bases had no gene match. Germline assignment: CDR1 KGHSH and CDR2 LQKENI. This CDR3 region has 12 residues. The CDR3: CASQTGEGGYTF. The CDR3 nucleotides read TGTGCCAGCCAGACAGGGGAAGGCGGCTACACCTTC.

This clonotype has at least ten counts. The chain combines TRBV12-3 or TRBV12-4 with TRBJ1-3; D gene uncertain. The CDR3 loop spans 14 amino acids. Trimming stripped 1 base from V and 5 bases from J, with 9 bases between. The DNA for the CDR3 is TGTGCCAGCAGTTTAGGTCCGGGTAGAAACACCATATATTTT. It encodes CASSLGPGRNTIYF.

This clonotype was seen a handful of times. V usage is TRBV5-1 and J usage is TRBJ2-7, with D uncertain. Germline V lookup: CDR1 SGHRS, CDR2 YFSETQ. Trimming took 0 bases from V and 2 from J, leaving 18 bases between them. This CDR3 is 17 amino acids long. As DNA, the CDR3 is TGCGCCAGCAGCTTGGCCGGCTTATTGTTAGGTCCCTACGAGCAGTACTTC. Its translation is CASSLAGLLLGPYEQYF.

This clonotype came up a few times. This chain links TRBV11-2 with TRBJ2-7; D is uncertain. The germline CDR1 and CDR2 sequences are SGHAT and FQNNGV. This CDR3 comprises 15 residues. Deletions cut 0 bases from V and 3 bases from J, with 12 bases between. In DNA form, the CDR3 reads TGTGCCAGCAGCTTAGAATCAGGACCCAACTACGAGCAGTACTTC. Encoded protein: CASSLESGPNYEQYF.

The sample holds a few counts of this clonotype. The V gene is TRBV2, the J gene TRBJ1-4; D is unclear. Germline CDR1 and CDR2: SNHLY and FYNNEI. The CDR3 is made up of 15 amino acids. Trimming left V 4 bases short and J 8 bases short, with 17 bases between. Here the CDR3 DNA reads TGTGCCAGCAGTGTGAGAGCGCCGGTGACAGAAAAACTGTTTTTT. Its translation: CASSVRAPVTEKLFF.

This clonotype was counted many times. J is TRBJ1-6 and V is TRBV6-5; tentatively, D is TRBD1 (5 bases). The CDR3 is 15 residues long. Germline assignment: CDR1 MNHEY and CDR2 SVGAGI. Trimming left V 5 bases short and J 6 bases short, with 14 bases between. The CDR3 loop is CASSRSTESNSPLHF. The DNA of the CDR3 is TGTGCCAGCAGTCGATCGACAGAAAGTAATTCACCCCTCCACTTT.

In nucleotides, the CDR3 is TGTGCCAGCAGTACCCCAGGGGGGAATGAAAAACTGTTTTTT. Translating gives CASSTPGGNEKLFF. The chain joins TRBV12-3 or TRBV12-4 to TRBJ1-4; 7 nucleotides match TRBD1. The trim removed 5 bases at V and 5 bases at J, leaving 5 bases unmatched. This CDR3 comprises 14 residues.

Only a few counts were recorded for this clonotype. The rearrangement links TRBV2 to TRBJ2-6; D perhaps matches TRBD2 (5 bases). The CDR3 runs to 14 residues. Germline CDR1 SNHLY, CDR2 FYNNEI. V was cut by 8 bases and J by 0 bases, with 8 bases left in between. CDR3 in amino acids: CASLRGSGANVLTF. Written as DNA, the CDR3 is TGTGCCAGCCTTCGGGGCTCTGGGGCCAACGTCCTGACTTTC.

V usage is TRBV7-8 and J usage is TRBJ1-3; D remains ambiguous. Germline V gene lookup returns CDR1 SGHVS and CDR2 FQNEAQ. The ends were cut back, 4 bases at V and 0 bases at J, with 10 bases in the middle. The CDR3 loop spans 15 amino acids. CDR3 in DNA: TGTGCCAGCAGCTCGGGCCAAAGCTCTGGAAACACCATATATTTT. Translation: CASSSGQSSGNTIYF.